This TCR beta chain stems from a study of blood T cell repertoires in COVID-19. Study at large: Some COVID-19 samples were acute and others convalescent; all came from the United States, Italy and Spain.

Between the trimmed V and J ends, which lost 4 bases and 5 bases, there was a span of 11 bases. The CDR3 covers 13 residues. CDR1 is SGHTA and CDR2 is FQGNSA in the germline V gene. Cohort allocation depended upon clinical history that participants reported. Per the original methods: The assay estimated nucleated cells by amplifying reference gene primers. Measured with immunoSEQ multiplex PCR; TCRdb has only the in-frame clones, and not every one. That table supplies the V and J calls and clone size; D and trimming were determined from the DNA. Among some 310,000 clones listed, 89% were seen once. The receptor's source is a woman aged 25 to 39 who had recovered from COVID-19. The chain links TRBV7-2 to TRBJ2-5; perhaps TRBD2 as D (5 bases). Sequencing was done on a sample of PBMCs or T cells enriched from blood (not recorded which). CDR3 nucleotide sequence: TGTGCCAGCAGCTATACCTCGGGGGAGACCCAGTACTTC. This codes for CASSYTSGETQYF.